The 32 T cell receptor beta chains given below trace back to one sample, sequenced in a study of blood T cell repertoires in COVID-19. The table came from immunoSEQ multiplex PCR; TCRdb's copy has only in-frame clones and leaves some out. Among a few hundred thousand clones listed, about nine tenths were seen once. Sequencing was performed on peripheral blood. These receptors originate from a woman aged 45-60 years who had recovered from COVID-19.

The genes are TRBV6-5 and TRBJ1-4; 7 positions match TRBD1. Losses at the gene ends were 7 bases for V and 3 bases for J; bases not matched to a gene: 5. Germline V CDR1 and CDR2: MNHEY, SVGAGI. The CDR3 extends over 14 amino acids. CDR3 nucleotide sequence: TGTGCCAGCATTCAGGGGGGAGCTAATGAAAAACTGTTTTTT. It is translated as CASIQGGANEKLFF.

The chain recombines TRBV19 with TRBJ1-1; D perhaps matches TRBD1 (5 bases). Trimming stripped 3 bases from V and 4 bases from J, with 12 bases between. Germline V gene lookup returns CDR1 LNHDA and CDR2 SQIVND (reference sequence). The CDR3 is made up of 14 amino acids. Here the CDR3 DNA reads TGTGCCAGTAGTATTATTGGGGGGGGCACTGAAGCTTTCTTT. It codes for CASSIIGGGTEAFF.

CDR3 nucleotides: TGTGCCAGCAGCGTTCACGGCGGGAGCAGCACAGATACGCAGTATTTT. This translates into CASSVHGGSSTDTQYF. The gene calls are TRBV9 and TRBJ2-3; 7 positions agree with TRBD2. The CDR3 spans 16 residues. CDR1 and CDR2 from the germline V gene are SGDLS and YYNGEE. Germline trimming cut 2 bases from V and 0 bases from J; bases unmatched to any gene: 6.

J is TRBJ1-1 and V is TRBV28, with 7 bases that match TRBD1. The CDR3 runs 15 residues. The ends lost 6 bases at V and 4 bases at J; junction bases unmatched: 11. CDR1 is MDHEN and CDR2 is SYDVKM in the germline V gene. DNA of the CDR3: TGTGCCAGCAGAACCGACAGGGAAGATTCCACTGAAGCTTTCTTT. Translated: CASRTDREDSTEAFF.

V and J are TRBV19 and TRBJ2-1; TRBD2 aligns across 9 bases. Germline lookup yields CDR1 LNHDA and CDR2 SQIVND (reference sequence). The trim removed 5 bases at V and 1 base at J, leaving 6 bases unmatched. The CDR3 contains 16 residues. CDR3 loop: CASSPRGGPSYNEQFF. DNA for the CDR3: TGTGCCAGTAGTCCGCGGGGGGGCCCGTCCTACAATGAGCAGTTCTTC.

Only a few counts were recorded for this clone. The chain joins TRBV10-3 to TRBJ1-6, with 7 bases fitting TRBD1. The CDR3 runs 15 residues. V shed 2 bases and J 6 bases; nucleotides not matched to a gene: 4. Germline V gene data show CDR1 as ENHRY and CDR2 as SYGVKD. The CDR3 DNA is TGTGCCATCAGTGAGGTGGCAGGGGGTAATTCACCCCTCCACTTT. It yields the protein CAISEVAGGNSPLHF.

This clone qualifies as medium-sized. This rearrangement joins TRBV19 to TRBJ2-1; TRBD2 is a possible D gene (5 bases). Trimming removed 10 bases from V and 2 bases from J, with 15 bases in between. CDR3 length equals 14 residues. Germline V CDR1 and CDR2: LNHDA, SQIVND (reference sequence). As DNA, the CDR3 is TGTGCCACCCATGAGGGAGAACCCTACAATGAGCAGTTCTTC. Protein: CATHEGEPYNEQFF.

The chain carries TRBV27 and TRBJ2-1, with 7 bases that match TRBD2. V gave up 3 bases and J gave up 10 bases; unmatched junction bases: 3. Germline CDR1 and CDR2: MNHEY and SMNVEV (reference sequence). This CDR3 has 12 amino acids. The CDR3 sequence: CASSFGAGEQFF. In DNA, the CDR3 is TGTGCCAGCAGTTTCGGAGCGGGAGAGCAGTTCTTC.

The chain employs TRBV7-3 and TRBJ2-1; 9 nucleotides match TRBD2. J lost 5 bases, V lost 5 bases, and 7 bases had no gene match. CDR1 is SGHTA and CDR2 is FQGTGA in the germline V gene. This CDR3 has 15 residues. CDR3 amino acids: CASSRTSEIDNEQFF. In nucleotides, the CDR3 is TGTGCCAGCAGCCGGACTAGCGAGATTGACAATGAGCAGTTCTTC.

The chain combines TRBV7-6 with TRBJ2-7; TRBD2 agrees at 8 bases. Unmatched junction bases numbered 23, after V lost 6 bases and J lost 1 base. The CDR3 runs 20 residues. From germline, CDR1 is SGHVS and CDR2 FNYEAQ. CDR3 coding DNA: TGTGCCAGCAGTCCCGGCCGGGGGGGGCCCTTAATAGCGGTTTCCTACGAGCAGTACTTC. It encodes CASSPGRGGPLIAVSYEQYF.

The gene calls are TRBV5-6 and TRBJ2-7; TRBD1 matches at 10 bases. The junction had 9 bases not matched to a gene; V was cut back by 3 bases and J by 6 bases. CDR3 length: 15 amino acids. Germline V CDR1 and CDR2: SGHDT, YYEEEE. Here the CDR3 reads CASSSGTGAMREQYF. DNA for the CDR3: TGTGCCAGCAGCTCCGGGACAGGGGCAATGCGCGAGCAGTACTTC.

The gene calls are TRBV19 and TRBJ2-7; 7 nucleotides agree with TRBD1. This CDR3 contains 14 residues. J lost 6 bases, V lost 5 bases, and 10 bases had no gene match. CDR1 is LNHDA, CDR2 SQIVND, per germline (reference sequence). The chain's CDR3 is CASSPLSTGREQYF. The CDR3 DNA sequence: TGTGCCAGTAGTCCCTTGTCGACAGGGCGCGAGCAGTACTTC. Drawing the rest from reference TRBV19 and TRBJ2-7, the complete variable domain is DGGITQSPKYLFRKEGQNVTLSCEQNLNHDAMYWYRQDPGQGLRLIYYSQIVNDFQKGDIAEGYSVSREKKESFPLTVTSAQKNPTAFYLCASSPLSTGREQYFGPGTRLTVT.

V usage is TRBV6-6 and J usage is TRBJ1-1, with D possibly TRBD1 on 5 matching bases. CDR1 is MNHNY, CDR2 SVGAGI, per germline (reference sequence). Trimming shortened V by 5 bases and J by 1 base, and 17 bases separated the two germline ends. The CDR3 has 16 residues. The CDR3 DNA sequence: TGTGCCAGCAGTACCGGGACTCTTAACCCGAACACTGAAGCTTTCTTT. Translating it yields CASSTGTLNPNTEAFF.

The CDR3: CAWIYRGEGEAFF. The CDR3 DNA sequence: TGTGCCTGGATATATCGGGGGGAGGGTGAAGCTTTCTTT. The chain links TRBV30 to TRBJ1-1, with D perhaps TRBD1 (5 bases). Trimming left V 4 bases short and J 7 bases short, with 16 bases between. Germline lookup yields CDR1 GTSNPN and CDR2 SVGIG (reference sequence). The CDR3 totals 13 residues.

J is TRBJ1-4 and V is TRBV5-5; no firm D call. Trimming took 0 bases from V and 7 from J, leaving 16 bases between them. Germline CDR1 is SGHKS and CDR2 is YYEKEE (reference sequence). The CDR3 has 16 residues. CDR3 coding DNA: TGTGCCAGCAGCTTGGCCGACGGAAGGTCGGGTGAAAAACTGTTTTTT. This encodes CASSLADGRSGEKLFF.

The rearrangement links TRBV5-4 to TRBJ2-3; 14 positions agree with TRBD2. After removal of 3 bases from V and 0 bases from J, the junction contained 3 bases not matched to a gene. Germline CDR1 SGHNT, CDR2 YYREEE (reference sequence). CDR3 length: 17 residues. DNA for the CDR3: TGTGCCAGCAGCTCGGGACTAGCGGGGGTGAGCACAGATACGCAGTATTTT. It is translated as CASSSGLAGVSTDTQYF.

The V gene is TRBV29-1, the J gene TRBJ1-1; 9 nucleotides align to TRBD1. The CDR3 covers 13 residues. Germline CDR1 reads SQVTM; CDR2 reads ANQGSEA. Losses at the gene ends were 6 bases for V and 7 bases for J; bases not matched to a gene: 9. This chain's CDR3 is CSVERGQGSEAFF. The CDR3 coding sequence is TGCAGCGTCGAACGGGGACAGGGAAGTGAAGCTTTCTTT.

This chain joins TRBV21-1 and TRBJ1-1; the DNA was not compared with TRBD1, the D call given in the table. TRBV21-1 is flagged as a pseudogene. The CDR3 sequence is 16 residues long. This chain's CDR3 is CASSKGRGRQVHIAFF. CDR3 sequence (DNA): TGTGCCAGCAGCAAAGGAAGGGGCAGACAGGTACATATAGCTTTCTTT.

This chain joins TRBV19 and TRBJ2-7; TRBD1 aligns across 7 bases. V trimming: 4 bases; J trimming: 2 bases; junction bases outside the gene matches: 5. The CDR3 spans 14 residues. CDR1 is LNHDA, CDR2 SQIVND, per germline (reference sequence). CDR3 residues: CASSNRDRAYEQYF. In nucleotides, the CDR3 is TGTGCCAGTAGTAACCGGGACAGAGCCTACGAGCAGTACTTC.

The chain joins TRBV5-6 to TRBJ1-1; TRBD1 is a possible D gene (6 bases). The CDR3 sequence is 18 residues long. V shed 2 bases and J shed 1 base, with 21 bases lying between them. The germline gives CDR1 SGHDT, CDR2 YYEEEE. The CDR3 sequence is CASSLSLRQVHQNTEAFF. The CDR3 bases are TGTGCCAGCAGCTTAAGCCTGAGACAGGTTCACCAGAACACTGAAGCTTTCTTT.

The rearrangement joins TRBV6-6 to TRBJ1-2; a possible D gene is TRBD1 (6 bases). Germline V gene data show CDR1 as MNHNY and CDR2 as SVGAGI (reference sequence). V shed 0 bases and J shed 8 bases, with 10 bases lying between them. The CDR3 has 13 amino acids. The CDR3 protein is CASSYSRDNGYTF. CDR3 in DNA: TGTGCCAGCAGTTACTCGAGGGACAACGGCTACACCTTC.

In its sample, this clone was seen once. The chain combines TRBV6-5 with TRBJ1-2; 8 nucleotides line up with TRBD1. Germline lookup yields CDR1 MNHEY and CDR2 SVGAGI. The CDR3 runs to 15 residues. V trimming: 6 bases; J trimming: 0 bases; junction bases outside the gene matches: 6. CDR3 region: CASSSRTGTNYGYTF. The CDR3 DNA follows: TGTGCCAGCAGCTCTCGGACAGGGACTAACTATGGCTACACCTTC.

The chain links TRBV10-3 to TRBJ2-7; maybe TRBD1 (5 bases). The ends were cut back, 4 bases at V and 3 bases at J, with 13 bases in the middle. There are 14 residues in the CDR3. Germline CDR1 and CDR2: ENHRY and SYGVKD. Here the CDR3 reads CAISVGAGIYEQYF. The CDR3 region has the DNA TGTGCCATCAGTGTTGGGGCAGGTATCTACGAGCAGTACTTC.

The V gene is TRBV7-2, the J gene TRBJ2-7; 8 bases agree with TRBD2. V shed 6 bases and J 6 bases; nucleotides not matched to a gene: 10. Germline lookup yields CDR1 SGHTA and CDR2 FQGNSA. CDR3 length: 14 amino acids. CDR3 protein: CASRQGLAGSEQYF. CDR3 coding DNA: TGTGCCAGCAGACAAGGACTAGCAGGCAGCGAGCAGTACTTC.

The chain joins TRBV7-2 to TRBJ2-3; 7 nucleotides line up with TRBD2. Germline-derived CDR1 and CDR2 are SGHTA and FQGNSA. This CDR3 is built from 16 residues. Trimming at V came to 5 bases and at J to 0 bases, leaving 8 bases not matched to a gene. Here the CDR3 reads CASSPWGTTSTDTQYF. CDR3 bases: TGTGCCAGCAGCCCTTGGGGGACTACCAGCACAGATACGCAGTATTTT.

The rearrangement uses TRBV11-2 and TRBJ1-2; D may be TRBD1 (6 bases). The CDR3 spans 13 residues. Trimming shortened V by 5 bases and J by 8 bases, and 15 bases separated the two germline ends. CDR1 is SGHAT, CDR2 FQNNGV, per germline. For the CDR3, the DNA is TGTGCCAGCAGCCTGGGGGGGCCTCTGGGCTACACCTTC. Translation: CASSLGGPLGYTF.

The CDR3 reads CASSLRQGYAGYTF. The CDR3 bases are TGTGCCAGCAGCTTAAGACAGGGGTACGCTGGCTACACCTTC. The rearrangement uses TRBV7-2 and TRBJ1-2; 8 bases align to TRBD1. The germline V gene encodes CDR1 SGHTA and CDR2 FQGNSA. The V segment lost 2 bases and the J segment 7 bases; nucleotides outside the gene matches: 6. The CDR3 consists of 14 residues.

The chain uses TRBV19 and TRBJ1-2; TRBD1 matches 10 bases. CDR1 and CDR2 (germline): LNHDA, SQIVND (reference sequence). The length of the CDR3 is 17 residues. V shed 3 bases, J shed 3 bases, and the junction held 10 bases outside the gene matches. CDR3 bases: TGTGCCAGTAGTATGGCACCTGGGACAGGGGAATACTATGGCTACACCTTC. It yields the protein CASSMAPGTGEYYGYTF.

The CDR3 loop reads CASSEGFGTGGNEQYF. For the CDR3, the DNA is TGTGCCAGCAGTGAAGGTTTCGGGACAGGGGGTAACGAGCAGTACTTC. This chain joins TRBV6-1 and TRBJ2-7; 11 positions agree with TRBD1. This CDR3 comprises 16 residues. V lost 1 base and J lost 5; bases outside the gene matches: 7. From germline, CDR1 is MNHNS and CDR2 SASEGT.

CDR3 sequence (DNA): TGTGCCAGCAGCTCGCATGAGGGCACTGAAGCTTTCTTT. It is translated as CASSSHEGTEAFF. The chain joins TRBV5-5 to TRBJ1-1; D not certain. The V end was cut by 3 bases, the J end by 4 bases, with 10 bases between. The CDR3 runs 13 residues. In germline, CDR1 is SGHKS, CDR2 YYEKEE (reference sequence).

The J gene is TRBJ2-7, the V gene TRBV7-9; unclear D gene. From germline, CDR1 is SEHNR and CDR2 FQNEAQ (reference sequence). The length of the CDR3 is 11 residues. With 1 base removed from V and 7 bases from J, the gap between germline ends came to 5 bases. CDR3 amino acids: CASSLEYEQYF. The CDR3 DNA sequence: TGTGCCAGCAGCTTAGAATATGAGCAGTACTTC.

V is TRBV7-2 and J is TRBJ2-2; D uncertain. Germline assignment: CDR1 SGHTA and CDR2 FQGNSA. The CDR3 has 16 amino acids. Trimming took 2 bases from V and 5 from J, leaving 15 bases between them. CDR3 in DNA: TGTGCCAGCAGCTTAATAGGCCGACTCTCTACCGGGGAGCTGTTTTTT. Its protein product is CASSLIGRLSTGELFF.